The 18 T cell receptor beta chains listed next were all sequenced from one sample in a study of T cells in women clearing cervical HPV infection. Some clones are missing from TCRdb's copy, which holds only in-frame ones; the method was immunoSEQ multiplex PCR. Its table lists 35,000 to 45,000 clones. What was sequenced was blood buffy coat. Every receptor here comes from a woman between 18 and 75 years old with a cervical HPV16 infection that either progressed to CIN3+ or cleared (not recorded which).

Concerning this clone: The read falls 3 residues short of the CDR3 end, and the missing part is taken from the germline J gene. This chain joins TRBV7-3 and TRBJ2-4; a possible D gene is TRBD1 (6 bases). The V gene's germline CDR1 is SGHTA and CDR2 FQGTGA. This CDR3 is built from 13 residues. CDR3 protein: CASSEDRNYGQYF. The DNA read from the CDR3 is TGTGCCAGCAGCGAAGACAGGAACTATGGT. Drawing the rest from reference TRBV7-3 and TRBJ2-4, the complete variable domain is GAGVSQTPSNKVTEKGKYVELRCDPISGHTALYWYRQSLGQGPEFLIYFQGTGAADDSGLPNDRFFAVRPEGSVSTLKIQRTERGDSAVYLCASSEDRNYGQYFGAGTRLSVL.

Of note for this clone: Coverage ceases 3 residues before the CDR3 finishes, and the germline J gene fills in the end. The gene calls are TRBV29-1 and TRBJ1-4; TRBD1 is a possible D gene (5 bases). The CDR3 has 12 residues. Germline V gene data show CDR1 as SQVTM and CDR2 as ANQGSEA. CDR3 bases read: TGCAGCGTTGGACTGCCTGAGGGGAAA. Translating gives CSVGLPEGK. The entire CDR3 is CSVGLPEGKLFF.

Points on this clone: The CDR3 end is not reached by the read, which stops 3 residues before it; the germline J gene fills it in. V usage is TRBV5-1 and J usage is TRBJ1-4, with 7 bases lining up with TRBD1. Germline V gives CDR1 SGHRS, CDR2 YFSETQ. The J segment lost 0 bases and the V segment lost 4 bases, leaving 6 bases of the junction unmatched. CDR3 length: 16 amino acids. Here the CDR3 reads CASSLGGGPTNEKLFF. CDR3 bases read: TGCGCCAGCAGCCTGGGAGGGGGCCCAACTAATGAAAAA.

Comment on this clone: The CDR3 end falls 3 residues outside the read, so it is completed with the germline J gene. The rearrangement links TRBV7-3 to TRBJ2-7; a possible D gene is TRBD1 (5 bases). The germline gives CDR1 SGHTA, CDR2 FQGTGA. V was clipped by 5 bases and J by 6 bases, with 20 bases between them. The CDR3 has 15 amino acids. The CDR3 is CASSEALLGQGEQYF. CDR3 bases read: TGTGCCAGCAGCGAAGCCTTATTAGGACAAGGCGAG.

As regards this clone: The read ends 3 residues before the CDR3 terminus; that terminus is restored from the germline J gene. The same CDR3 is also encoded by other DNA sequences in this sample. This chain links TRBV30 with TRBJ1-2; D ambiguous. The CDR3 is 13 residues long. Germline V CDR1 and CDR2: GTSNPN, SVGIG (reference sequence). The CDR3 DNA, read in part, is TGTGCCTGGAGCGTACTCCCCAATTCGGGC. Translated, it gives CAWSVLPNSG. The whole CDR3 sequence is CAWSVLPNSGYTF.

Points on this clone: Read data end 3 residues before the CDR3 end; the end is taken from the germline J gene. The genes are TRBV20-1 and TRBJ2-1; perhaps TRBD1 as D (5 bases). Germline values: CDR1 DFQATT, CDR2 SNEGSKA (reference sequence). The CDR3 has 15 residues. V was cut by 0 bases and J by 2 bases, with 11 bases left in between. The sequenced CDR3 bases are TGCAGTGCTAGAGATCGGGTGGGGCCCTACAATGAG. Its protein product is CSARDRVGPYNE. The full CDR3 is CSARDRVGPYNEQFF.

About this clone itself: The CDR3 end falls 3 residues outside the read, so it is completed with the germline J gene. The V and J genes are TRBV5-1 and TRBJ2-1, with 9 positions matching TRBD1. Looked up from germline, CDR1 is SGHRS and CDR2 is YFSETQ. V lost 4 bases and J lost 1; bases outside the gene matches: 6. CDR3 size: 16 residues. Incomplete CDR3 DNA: TGCGCCAGCAGCCCCCTGACAGGGGGATCCTACAATGAG. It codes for CASSPLTGGSYNE. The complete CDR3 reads CASSPLTGGSYNEQFF. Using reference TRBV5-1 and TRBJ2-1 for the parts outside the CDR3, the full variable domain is KAGVTQTPRYLIKTRGQQVTLSCSPISGHRSVSWYQQTPGQGLQFLFEYFSETQRNKGNFPGRFSGRQFSNSRSEMNVSTLELGDSALYLCASSPLTGGSYNEQFFGPGTRLTVL.

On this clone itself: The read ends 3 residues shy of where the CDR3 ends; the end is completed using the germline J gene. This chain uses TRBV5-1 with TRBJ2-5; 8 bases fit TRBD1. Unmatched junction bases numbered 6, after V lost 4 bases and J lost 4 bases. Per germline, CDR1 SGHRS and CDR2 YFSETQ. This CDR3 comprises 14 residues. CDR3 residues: CASSRQGLGETQYF. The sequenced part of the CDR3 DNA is TGCGCCAGCAGCCGACAGGGGCTGGGAGAGACC.

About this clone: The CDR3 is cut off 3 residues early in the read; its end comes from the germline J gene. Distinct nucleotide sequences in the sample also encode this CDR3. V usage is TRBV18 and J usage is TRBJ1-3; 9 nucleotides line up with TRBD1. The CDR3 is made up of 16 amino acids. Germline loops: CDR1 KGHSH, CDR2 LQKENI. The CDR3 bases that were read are TGTGCCAGCTCCCCTCCGGGAGGGACAGGGACCGCTTTT. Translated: CASSPPGGTGTAF. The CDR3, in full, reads CASSPPGGTGTAFIYF.

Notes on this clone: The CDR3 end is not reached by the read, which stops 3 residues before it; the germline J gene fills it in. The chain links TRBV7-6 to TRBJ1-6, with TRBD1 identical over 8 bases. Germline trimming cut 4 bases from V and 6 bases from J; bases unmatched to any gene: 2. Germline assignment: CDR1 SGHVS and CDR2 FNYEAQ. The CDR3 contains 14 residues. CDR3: CASSSGQGNSPLHF. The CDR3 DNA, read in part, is TGTGCCAGCAGCTCCGGACAGGGTAATTCACCC.

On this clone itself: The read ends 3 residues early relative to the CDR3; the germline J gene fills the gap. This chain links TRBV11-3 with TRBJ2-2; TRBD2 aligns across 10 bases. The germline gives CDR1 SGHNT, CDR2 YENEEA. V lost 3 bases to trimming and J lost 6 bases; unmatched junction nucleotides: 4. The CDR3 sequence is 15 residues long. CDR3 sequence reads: CASSFVTSGAGELFF. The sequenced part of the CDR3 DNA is TGTGCCAGCAGCTTCGTTACTAGCGGGGCCGGGGAG.

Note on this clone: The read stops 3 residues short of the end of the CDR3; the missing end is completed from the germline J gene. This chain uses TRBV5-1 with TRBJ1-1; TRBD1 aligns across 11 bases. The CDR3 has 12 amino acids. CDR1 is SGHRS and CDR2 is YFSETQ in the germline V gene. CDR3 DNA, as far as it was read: TGCGCCAGCATCGGGACAGGGGGGTCA. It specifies CASIGTGGS. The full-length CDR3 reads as CASIGTGGSAFF.

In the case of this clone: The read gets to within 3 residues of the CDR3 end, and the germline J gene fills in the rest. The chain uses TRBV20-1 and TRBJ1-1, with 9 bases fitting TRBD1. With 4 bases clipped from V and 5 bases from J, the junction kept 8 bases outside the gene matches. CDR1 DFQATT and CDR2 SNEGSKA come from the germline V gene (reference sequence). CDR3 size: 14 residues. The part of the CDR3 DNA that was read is TGCAGTGCTACTTTCGGGACAGGGATTACTGAA. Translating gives CSATFGTGITE. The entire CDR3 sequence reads CSATFGTGITEAFF.

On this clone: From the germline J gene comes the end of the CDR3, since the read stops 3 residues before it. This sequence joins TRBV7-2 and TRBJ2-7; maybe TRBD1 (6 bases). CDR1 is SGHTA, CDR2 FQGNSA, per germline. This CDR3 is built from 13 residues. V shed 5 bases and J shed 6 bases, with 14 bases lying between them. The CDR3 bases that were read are TGTGCCAGCAGCAAATACAGGGATAGCGAG. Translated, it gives CASSKYRDSE. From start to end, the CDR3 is CASSKYRDSEQYF. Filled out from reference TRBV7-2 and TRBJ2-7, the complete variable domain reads GAGVSQSPSNKVTEKGKDVELRCDPISGHTALYWYRQSLGQGLEFLIYFQGNSAPDKSGLPSDRFSAERTGGSVSTLTIQRTQQEDSAVYLCASSKYRDSEQYFGPGTRLTVT.

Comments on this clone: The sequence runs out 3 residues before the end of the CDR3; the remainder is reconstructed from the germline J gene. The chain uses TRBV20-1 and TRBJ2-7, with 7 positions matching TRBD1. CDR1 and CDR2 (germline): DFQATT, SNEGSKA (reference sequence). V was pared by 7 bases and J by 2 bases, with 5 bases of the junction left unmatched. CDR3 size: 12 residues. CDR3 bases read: TGCAGTGTCGGGCAGGGGGCCTACGAG. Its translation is CSVGQGAYE. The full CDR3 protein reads CSVGQGAYEQYF.

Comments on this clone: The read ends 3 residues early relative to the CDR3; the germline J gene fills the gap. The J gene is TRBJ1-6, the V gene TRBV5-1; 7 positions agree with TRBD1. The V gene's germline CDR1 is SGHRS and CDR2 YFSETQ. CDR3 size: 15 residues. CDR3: CASSLGGTDLSPLHF. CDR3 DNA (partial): TGCGCCAGCAGCTTGGGGGGGACAGATCTTTCGCCC. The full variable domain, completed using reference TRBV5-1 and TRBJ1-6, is KAGVTQTPRYLIKTRGQQVTLSCSPISGHRSVSWYQQTPGQGLQFLFEYFSETQRNKGNFPGRFSGRQFSNSRSEMNVSTLELGDSALYLCASSLGGTDLSPLHFGNGTRLTVT.

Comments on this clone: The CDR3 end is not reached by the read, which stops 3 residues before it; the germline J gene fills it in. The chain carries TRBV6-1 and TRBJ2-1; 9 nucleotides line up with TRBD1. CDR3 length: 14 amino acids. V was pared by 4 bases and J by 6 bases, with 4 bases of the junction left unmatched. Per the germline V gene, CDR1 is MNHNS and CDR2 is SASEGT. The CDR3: CASSGQGGSNEQFF. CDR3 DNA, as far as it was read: TGTGCCAGCAGTGGACAGGGGGGGTCCAATGAG.

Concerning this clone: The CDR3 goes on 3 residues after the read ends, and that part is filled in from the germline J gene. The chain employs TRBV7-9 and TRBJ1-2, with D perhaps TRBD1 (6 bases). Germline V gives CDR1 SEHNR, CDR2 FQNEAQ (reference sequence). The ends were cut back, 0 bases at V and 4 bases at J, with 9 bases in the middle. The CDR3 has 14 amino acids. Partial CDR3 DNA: TGTGCCAGCAGCTTAGCTGGGGGCGGCTATGGC. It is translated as CASSLAGGGYG. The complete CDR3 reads CASSLAGGGYGYTF. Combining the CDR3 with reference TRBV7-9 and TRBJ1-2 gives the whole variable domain DTGVSQNPRHKITKRGQNVTFRCDPISEHNRLYWYRQTLGQGPEFLTYFQNEAQLEKSRLLSDRFSAERPKGSFSTLEIQRTEQGDSAMYLCASSLAGGGYGYTFGSGTRLTVV.